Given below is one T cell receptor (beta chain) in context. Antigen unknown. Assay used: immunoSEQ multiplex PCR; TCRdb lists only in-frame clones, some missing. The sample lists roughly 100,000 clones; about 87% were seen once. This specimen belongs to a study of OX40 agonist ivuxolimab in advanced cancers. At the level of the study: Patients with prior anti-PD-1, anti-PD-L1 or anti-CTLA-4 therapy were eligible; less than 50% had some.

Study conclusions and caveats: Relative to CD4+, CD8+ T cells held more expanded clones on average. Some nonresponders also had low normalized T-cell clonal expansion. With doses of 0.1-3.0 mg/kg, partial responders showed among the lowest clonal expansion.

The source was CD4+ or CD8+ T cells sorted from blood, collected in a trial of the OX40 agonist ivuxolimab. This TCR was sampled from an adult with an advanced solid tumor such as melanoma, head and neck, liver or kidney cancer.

CDR3 sequence: CASSLDSYNEQFF. The CDR3 coding sequence is TGTGCCAGCAGCTTGGACTCCTACAATGAGCAGTTCTTC. The J gene is TRBJ2-1, the V gene TRBV5-4; D gene unclear. This CDR3 has 13 residues. The V and J ends lost 0 bases and 0 bases respectively, with 1 base between them. Germline CDR1 is SGHNT and CDR2 is YYREEE (reference sequence).